The source of this T cell receptor (beta chain) is a study of blood T cell repertoires in COVID-19. The CDR3 runs to 17 residues. V shed 0 bases and J shed 0 bases, with 12 bases lying between them. Germline CDR1 and CDR2: MGHRA and YSYEKL. Profiled with immunoSEQ multiplex PCR; TCRdb holds only in-frame clones, not every one. The table records more than 95,000 clones, over 75% of them present only once. What was sequenced was peripheral blood. The receptor was isolated from a human donor in a cohort sampled during active or convalescent COVID-19. The rearrangement uses TRBV4-1 and TRBJ2-1, with a possible D match to TRBD2 (5 bases). DNA of the CDR3: TGCGCCAGCAGCCAAGATCCCGGGGAGAGCTCCTACAATGAGCAGTTCTTC. Translated: CASSQDPGESSYNEQFF.